This passage covers 20 T cell receptor beta chains from one sample sequenced in a study of OX40 agonist ivuxolimab in advanced cancers. TCRdb keeps only in-frame clones here, not all; method: immunoSEQ multiplex PCR. The sample yields under 100,000 clones, about 80% seen once. This sample comprised CD4+ or CD8+ T cells sorted from blood, obtained in a trial of the OX40 agonist ivuxolimab. The origin of the receptors is an adult with an advanced solid tumor such as melanoma, head and neck, liver or kidney cancer.

This chain connects TRBV19 to TRBJ1-1; D is unclear. Trimming shortened V by 4 bases and J by 1 base, and 7 bases separated the two germline ends. The germline V gene has CDR1 LNHDA and CDR2 SQIVND (reference sequence). This CDR3 has 13 residues. The CDR3 reads CASSRPPNTEAFF. The DNA for the CDR3 is TGTGCCAGTAGTAGACCACCGAACACTGAAGCTTTCTTT.

This clone was recorded only once. The V gene is TRBV5-8, the J gene TRBJ2-1; TRBD1 matches at 9 bases. There are 15 residues in the CDR3. CDR1 is SGHTS, CDR2 YDEGEE, per germline. The trim removed 3 bases at V and 6 bases at J, leaving 7 bases unmatched. The CDR3 reads CASSWRGQGTNEQFF. In DNA, the CDR3 is TGTGCCAGCAGCTGGAGGGGACAGGGCACCAATGAGCAGTTCTTC.

This chain links TRBV5-5 with TRBJ2-3; TRBD2 matches at 9 bases. From germline, CDR1 is SGHKS and CDR2 YYEKEE (reference sequence). V gave up 6 bases and J gave up 2 bases; unmatched junction bases: 10. The CDR3 length is 16 residues. In DNA, the CDR3 is TGTGCCAGCAACCAAATAGGGGGACTAGCCACAGATACGCAGTATTTT. This translates into CASNQIGGLATDTQYF.

The chain is built from TRBV14 and TRBJ1-6; 7 bases are shared with TRBD1. The V gene's germline CDR1 is SGHDN and CDR2 FVKESK. This CDR3 region has 15 residues. V gave up 3 bases and J gave up 7 bases; unmatched junction bases: 6. For the CDR3, the DNA is TGTGCCAGCAGCCAGTGGGCCAGGGGGAATTCACCCCTCCACTTT. It encodes CASSQWARGNSPLHF.

This sequence joins TRBV7-6 and TRBJ2-2; D gene ambiguous. Per germline, CDR1 SGHVS and CDR2 FNYEAQ. The CDR3 spans 14 residues. Trimming cost V 3 bases and J 6 bases, with 11 bases left between them. CDR3 in amino acids: CASSLTSYPGELFF. The CDR3 nucleotides are TGTGCCAGCAGCTTGACCTCATACCCCGGGGAGCTGTTTTTT.

The chain has TRBV29-1 and TRBJ1-1; the D is unclear. V was trimmed by 0 bases and J by 2 bases, leaving 19 bases between them. This CDR3 is 17 amino acids long. Germline V CDR1 and CDR2: SQVTM, ANQGSEA. CDR3 residues: CSVEEQRRGLANTEAFF. Here the CDR3 DNA reads TGCAGCGTTGAAGAGCAGAGGCGGGGATTGGCAAACACTGAAGCTTTCTTT.

CDR3 DNA sequence: TGTGCCAGTACCACGGACAATCTAGCCAAAAACATTCAGTACTTC. Translating it yields CASTTDNLAKNIQYF. The chain combines TRBV19 with TRBJ2-4, with a weak D call TRBD1 (5 bases). The V and J ends lost 7 bases and 0 bases respectively, with 13 bases between them. Germline assignment: CDR1 LNHDA and CDR2 SQIVND (reference sequence). This CDR3 has 15 residues.

The CDR3 sequence is CASSARDGTDTQYF. CDR3 nucleotides: TGTGCCAGCAGCGCCAGGGACGGCACAGATACGCAGTATTTT. The chain uses TRBV9 and TRBJ2-3, with D possibly called TRBD1 or TRBD2 (5 bases each). The germline V and J ends were trimmed by 3 bases and 1 base, with 9 bases remaining between them. Germline assignment: CDR1 SGDLS and CDR2 YYNGEE. CDR3 length: 14 residues.

This chain joins TRBV10-3 and TRBJ1-2, with 7 bases lining up with TRBD1. This CDR3 region has 15 residues. Per the germline V gene, CDR1 is ENHRY and CDR2 is SYGVKD. V gave up 8 bases and J gave up 0 bases; unmatched junction bases: 9. The CDR3 DNA reads as TGTGCCATCGGAAAAACAGGGGATACTAACTATGGCTACACCTTC. This codes for CAIGKTGDTNYGYTF.

The chain has TRBV25-1 and TRBJ2-7; D is undetermined. The CDR3 length is 13 residues. V dropped 4 bases and J dropped 3 bases, with 10 bases sitting between them. Germline V lookup: CDR1 MGHDK, CDR2 SYGVNS. This CDR3 reads CASSVDGRYEQYF. The CDR3 bases are TGTGCCAGCAGTGTGGACGGCCGCTACGAGCAGTACTTC.

The V and J genes are TRBV5-1 and TRBJ2-1; D gene uncertain. With 0 bases removed from V and 8 bases from J, the gap between germline ends came to 9 bases. CDR1 and CDR2 from the germline V gene are SGHRS and YFSETQ. The CDR3 sequence is 13 residues long. The CDR3 DNA follows: TGCGCCAGCAGCTTGGGGGGATTCGATGAGCAGTTCTTC. Protein sequence: CASSLGGFDEQFF.

The chain recombines TRBV19 with TRBJ2-1, with 8 bases matching TRBD2. Germline CDR1 reads LNHDA; CDR2 reads SQIVND (reference sequence). The CDR3 spans 13 residues. The J segment lost 9 bases and the V segment lost 5 bases, leaving 6 bases of the junction unmatched. In DNA form, the CDR3 reads TGTGCCAGTAGTTCAGGACTAGCAGGTGAGCAGTTCTTC. It encodes CASSSGLAGEQFF.

The J gene is TRBJ1-1, the V gene TRBV18; D gene ambiguous. The CDR3 sequence is 14 residues long. Trimming pared 1 base from V and 3 bases from J, leaving 9 bases between. Germline V gene sequence: CDR1 KGHSH, CDR2 LQKENI. The CDR3 protein is CASSPQGPDTEAFF. CDR3 nucleotides: TGTGCCAGCTCACCACAGGGTCCGGACACTGAAGCTTTCTTT.

The chain recombines TRBV5-8 with TRBJ1-1, with D possibly TRBD1 on 6 matching bases. CDR1 and CDR2 (germline): SGHTS, YDEGEE. The length of the CDR3 is 13 residues. V lost 0 bases and J 6 bases, leaving 9 bases between the germline ends. CDR3 DNA sequence: TGTGCCAGCAGCTTGGGCGCAGGGGCTGAAGCTTTCTTT. It codes for CASSLGAGAEAFF.

The V call is TRBV30, the J call TRBJ1-1; D unclear. Trimming pared 4 bases from V and 3 bases from J, leaving 6 bases between. Germline CDR1 and CDR2: GTSNPN and SVGIG (reference sequence). CDR3 size: 11 residues. This chain's CDR3 is CAWKADTEAFF. The DNA for the CDR3 is TGTGCCTGGAAGGCCGACACTGAAGCTTTCTTT.

J is TRBJ2-1 and V is TRBV11-2; 11 nucleotides match TRBD2. This CDR3 contains 18 residues. Germline trimming cut 5 bases from V and 3 bases from J; bases unmatched to any gene: 12. Germline V lookup: CDR1 SGHAT, CDR2 FQNNGV. As DNA, the CDR3 is TGTGCCAGCAGCCAGACACCACTAGCGGGAGAGTACTACAATGAGCAGTTCTTC. As protein: CASSQTPLAGEYYNEQFF.

V gene TRBV20-1 combines with J gene TRBJ2-1; TRBD2 might be the D (6 bases). This CDR3 comprises 11 residues. Germline assignment: CDR1 DFQATT and CDR2 SNEGSKA (reference sequence). V gave up 6 bases and J gave up 9 bases, with 12 bases separating them. The CDR3 loop reads CSAKDGSEQFF. CDR3 nucleotides: TGCAGTGCCAAGGACGGGAGTGAGCAGTTCTTC.

The V and J genes are TRBV6-6 and TRBJ1-5; unclear D gene. Germline V CDR1 and CDR2: MNHNY, SVGAGI (reference sequence). The CDR3 covers 13 residues. The V gene lost 5 bases and the J gene lost 1 base, with 6 bases spanning the gap. The CDR3 region is CASSGQSNQPQHF. DNA of the CDR3: TGTGCCAGCAGTGGGCAAAGCAATCAGCCCCAGCATTTT.

V usage is TRBV19 and J usage is TRBJ2-7; TRBD1 agrees at 8 bases. The CDR3 has 15 amino acids. V lost 5 bases and J lost 4; bases outside the gene matches: 10. Looked up from germline, CDR1 is LNHDA and CDR2 is SQIVND (reference sequence). CDR3 sequence reads: CASSPGQGTTYEQYF. The CDR3 DNA reads as TGTGCCAGTAGTCCCGGACAGGGAACTACGTACGAGCAGTACTTC.

The V call is TRBV7-6, the J call TRBJ1-4; 7 bases fit TRBD1. V gave up 1 base and J gave up 3 bases; unmatched junction bases: 5. There are 16 residues in the CDR3. Looked up from germline, CDR1 is SGHVS and CDR2 is FNYEAQ. The CDR3 coding sequence is TGTGCCAGCAGCTTAGAAGGGGGCCGAGCTAATGAAAAACTGTTTTTT. It codes for CASSLEGGRANEKLFF. Full variable domain (rest looked up from reference TRBV7-6 and TRBJ1-4): GAGVSQSPRYKVTKRGQDVALRCDPISGHVSLYWYRQALGQGPEFLTYFNYEAQQDKSGLPNDRFSAERPEGSISTLTIQRTEQRDSAMYRCASSLEGGRANEKLFFGSGTQLSVL.